Included here is one T cell receptor (beta chain) sequence, with context. Trimming removed 7 bases from V and 7 bases from J, with 7 bases in between. The CDR3 is made up of 10 amino acids. The source of the sample is a study of T-cell reconstitution after alpha-beta-depleted transplantation in children. The authors prepared the TCRbeta library with unique molecular identifiers. TCRdb re-analysed the PCR reads in MiXCR, keeping a single row per CDR3 protein. The sample shows some 500,000 distinct CDR3 sequences, about 17% of them seen only once. The sample in question was PBMCs from the stem cell graft donor, obtained from the stem cell graft. This clonotype was obtained from a human donor who donated a stem cell graft to a child with acute lymphoblastic leukemia. The chain combines TRBV12-3 or TRBV12-4 with TRBJ1-2; perhaps TRBD1 as D (6 bases). The CDR3 nucleotides are TGTGCCAGCAAGGGGGGTGGCTACACCTTC. This encodes CASKGGGYTF.